This T cell receptor (beta chain) was documented in a study of Graves' ophthalmopathy and Graves' hyperthyroidism. Ten or more counts support this clonotype. Presentation of ophthalmopathy in the donors involved moderate-to-severe activity, CAS ≥3, NOSPECS ≥4 and a duration under 3 months. Researchers turned away patients with other autoimmune diseases, uncontrolled infections, pregnancy or lactation. The CDR3 contains 12 residues. CDR1 and CDR2 (germline): MDHEN, SYDVKM. Trimming stripped 5 bases from V and 12 bases from J, with 14 bases between. Amplification of the TCR beta CDR3 regions used RNA transcripts (as template). First-round RT-PCR with HTBI primers preceded a second-round multiplex PCR. MiXCR was run by TCRdb on the multiplex PCR reads, yielding one entry per CDR3 protein. There are 200,000 to 250,000 distinct CDR3 sequences in the sample; around a fifth occur only once, and more than 35% lies in the top ten.

The V gene is TRBV28, the J gene TRBJ2-4; possibly TRBD2 for D (6 bases). Sequences were obtained from peripheral blood. The sequence came from a woman aged 50 to 65 with Graves' ophthalmopathy. DNA of the CDR3: TGTGCCAGCAGTACACCGGGACTTCCTCAGTACTTC. Its translation: CASSTPGLPQYF.